The rows below give T cell receptor beta chains drawn from one sample of a study of blood T cell repertoires in COVID-19. TCRdb's copy holds only in-frame clones and misses some; the assay was immunoSEQ multiplex PCR. The sample comprises 100,000 to 150,000 clones, around 87% of which are singletons, and roughly 7.6% rests with the top ten. The specimen was peripheral blood. The receptor set was obtained from a man aged 45 to 65 with acute or convalescent COVID-19. The conserved cysteine and the conserved F or W are not part of the CDR3 here. Fields, in order: CDR3 protein, V gene, J gene.

CDR3: ASGPTGILSMNTEAF; V: TRBV27; J: TRBJ1-1
CDR3: ASSYTSGDEQY; V: TRBV6-2/TRBV6-3; J: TRBJ2-7
CDR3: ASSYELVNTGELF; V: TRBV6-6; J: TRBJ2-2
CDR3: ASSPTSWREQF; V: TRBV18; J: TRBJ2-1
CDR3: ASRSNAGTEAF; V: TRBV12-3/TRBV12-4; J: TRBJ1-1
CDR3: ASSLGGGRTGELF; V: TRBV5-4; J: TRBJ2-2
CDR3: ASSPPWGGEQY; V: TRBV18; J: TRBJ2-7
CDR3: SGGQGGGYEQY; V: TRBV29-1; J: TRBJ2-7
CDR3: ASRGTAPALNSPLH; V: TRBV19; J: TRBJ1-6
CDR3: ASSVALQGEQY; V: TRBV9; J: TRBJ2-7
CDR3: ASSYGTDYYGYT; V: TRBV6-2/TRBV6-3; J: TRBJ1-2
CDR3: AWSITGGNYGYT; V: TRBV30; J: TRBJ1-2
CDR3: AKTTGTSGRMSSYEQY; V: TRBV21-1; J: TRBJ2-7
CDR3: SSPGSGQETQY; V: TRBV29-1; J: TRBJ2-5
CDR3: ATSDNSVSGRIGEQF; V: TRBV24-1; J: TRBJ2-1
CDR3: ASSSAYEQY; V: TRBV12-3/TRBV12-4; J: TRBJ2-7
CDR3: ASSTRGSTEAF; V: TRBV19; J: TRBJ1-1
CDR3: AISESGDGTQY; V: TRBV10-3; J: TRBJ2-5
CDR3: ASSLARGQETQY; V: TRBV7-9; J: TRBJ2-5
CDR3: ASPGLGGSYEQY; V: TRBV10-1; J: TRBJ2-7
CDR3: ARSFTREVWSDEQY; V: TRBV5-3; J: TRBJ2-7
CDR3: ATSESRQGGTGANVLT; V: TRBV24-1; J: TRBJ2-6
CDR3: ASSLDAGTEAF; V: TRBV7-2; J: TRBJ1-1
CDR3: ASSLANRAQNEQF; V: TRBV5-1; J: TRBJ2-1
CDR3: ASGNRGTNSPLH; V: TRBV21-1; J: TRBJ1-6
CDR3: ASSYSTPRTNTEAF; V: TRBV6-5; J: TRBJ1-1
CDR3: VRSPRKSPGQKATNEKLF; V: TRBV7-5; J: TRBJ1-4
CDR3: AWSVATTGQPQH; V: TRBV30; J: TRBJ1-5
CDR3: ASSVLNYPYEQY; V: TRBV9; J: TRBJ2-7
CDR3: ASSRVTRSDTQY; V: TRBV2; J: TRBJ2-3
CDR3: ASRRAGGLYEQF; V: TRBV19; J: TRBJ2-1
CDR3: ATSRGTSGSKNIQY; V: TRBV15; J: TRBJ2-4
CDR3: ASSSSGRRDFRVEQF; V: TRBV7-2; J: TRBJ2-1
CDR3: ASSYASGNTGELF; V: TRBV6-5; J: TRBJ2-2
CDR3: ASSSFGTGADGYT; V: TRBV6-5; J: TRBJ1-2
CDR3: ASSFTRDRTGLETQY; V: TRBV27; J: TRBJ2-5
CDR3: ASSVNSGRARNEQF; V: TRBV7-2; J: TRBJ2-1
CDR3: ASSLLLAGEGNEQF; V: TRBV11-2; J: TRBJ2-1
CDR3: ASSLARVGNTIY; V: TRBV7-2; J: TRBJ1-3
CDR3: ASSQAYRGKGYEQY; V: TRBV3-1/TRBV3-2; J: TRBJ2-7
CDR3: ASSFTGVISGANVLT; V: TRBV11-2; J: TRBJ2-6
CDR3: ATETGNGELF; V: TRBV24-1; J: TRBJ2-2
CDR3: ASSLGLAGLNEQF; V: TRBV27; J: TRBJ2-1
CDR3: ASSGRDRGNQPQH; V: TRBV19; J: TRBJ1-5